A single TCR beta chain is shown here with its context. Its antigen remains unidentified. Reverse transcription of roughly 0.5 to 1 ug RNA was performed with random hexamers. Each CDR3 protein is one row after TCRdb ran MiXCR on the immunoSEQ multiplex PCR reads. The top ten clones hold roughly 0.42% of a sample with 65,000 to 90,000 distinct CDR3 sequences, over 85% of them seen once. CDR1 is SQVTM, CDR2 ANQGSEA, per germline. The CDR3 consists of 12 residues. V dropped 7 bases and J dropped 7 bases, with 13 bases sitting between them. The sample is drawn from a study of CD8 T cells in Susac syndrome. Whole-study results and caveats: The number of individuals included in the study's TCR sequencing and HLA analysis was acknowledged as relatively small.

This chain connects TRBV29-1 to TRBJ2-2; D tentatively reads TRBD1 or TRBD2 (5 bases each). The source is a human donor with multiple sclerosis. The material sequenced was CD8+ T cells from PBMCs. In DNA form, the CDR3 reads TGCAGCGGGGAGACAGAAGGCGGGGAGCTGTTTTTT. Protein product: CSGETEGGELFF.